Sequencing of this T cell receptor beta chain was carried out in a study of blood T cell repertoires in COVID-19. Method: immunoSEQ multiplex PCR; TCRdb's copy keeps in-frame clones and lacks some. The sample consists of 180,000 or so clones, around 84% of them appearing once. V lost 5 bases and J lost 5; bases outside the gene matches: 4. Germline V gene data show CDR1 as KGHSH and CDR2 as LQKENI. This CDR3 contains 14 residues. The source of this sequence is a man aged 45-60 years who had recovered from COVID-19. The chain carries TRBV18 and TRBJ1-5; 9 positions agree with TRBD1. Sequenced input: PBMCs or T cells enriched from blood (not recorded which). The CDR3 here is CASSTNRGHQPQHF. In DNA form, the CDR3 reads TGTGCCAGCTCAACAAACAGGGGGCATCAGCCCCAGCATTTT.